What follows is one T cell receptor beta chain and its context. These data originate in a study of T-cell reconstitution after alpha-beta-depleted transplantation in children. Preparing the TCRbeta library involved the use of unique molecular identifiers. TCRdb re-called the PCR reads through MiXCR, storing one row per CDR3 protein. Seen here are around 440,000 distinct CDR3 sequences, around 15% observed once, and the top ten hold over 25%. CDR3 size: 11 residues. The V gene's germline CDR1 is SNHLY and CDR2 FYNNEI. V shed 2 bases and J shed 7 bases, with 6 bases lying between them. The rearrangement joins TRBV2 to TRBJ2-7, with D unclear. The source was PBMCs, mostly from graft donor cells, collected 360 days after TCRalphabeta/CD19-depleted stem cell transplant. This receptor was obtained from a boy under two years old who had a stem cell transplant for Wiskott-Aldrich syndrome, so the T cells may come from the graft donor. CDR3 residues: CASSEITEQYF. The CDR3, as DNA: TGTGCCAGCAGTGAAATAACAGAGCAGTACTTC.